These 15 T cell receptor beta chains were sequenced from one sample in a study of blood T cells in healthy people across ages (dated by TCRdb to the mid-2010s). The library was prepared using 5' RACE. Sequenced on an Illumina HiSeq 2500. A second PCR of roughly 6 to 11 cycles was run with a J-beta primer mix and a sample-barcoded 5' primer. TCRdb trimmed the raw reads at Q25, called clones with MiXCR and kept productive beta chains. Every CDR3 protein is listed once, alongside the most common genes and DNA of its rows. For this sample the table gives approximately 320,000 distinct CDR3 sequences, of which about 25% were detected only once. The top ten clones comprise approximately 29% of the sample. Sequenced sample: blood. The source of these receptors is a woman between 65 and 79 years old in good health.

V usage is TRBV20-1 and J usage is TRBJ1-6; 10 positions agree with TRBD1. Unmatched junction bases numbered 10, after V lost 0 bases and J lost 8 bases. CDR1 DFQATT and CDR2 SNEGSKA come from the germline V gene (reference sequence). There are 17 residues in the CDR3. CDR3: CSARDSLTTGGDSPLHF. CDR3 DNA: TGCAGTGCTAGAGATTCCCTGACGACAGGGGGCGATTCACCCCTCCACTTT.

This clonotype was detected a few times. This sequence joins TRBV7-3 and TRBJ2-1; 14 bases align to TRBD2. Germline V gene data show CDR1 as SGHTA and CDR2 as FQGTGA. This CDR3 region has 18 residues. V was clipped by 1 base and J by 7 bases; unmatched bases: 9. The CDR3 DNA reads as TGTGCCAGCAGCTTAAGTTCAGGGACTAGCGGGAGTTTGAATGAGCAGTTCTTC. Amino acids: CASSLSSGTSGSLNEQFF.

The chain joins TRBV2 to TRBJ2-1; 13 bases fit TRBD2. Germline CDR1 SNHLY, CDR2 FYNNEI. V trimming: 5 bases; J trimming: 4 bases; junction bases outside the gene matches: 2. The CDR3 runs to 15 residues. For the CDR3, the DNA is TGTGCCAGCAGTCAGGGACTAGCGGGATACAATGAGCAGTTCTTC. It yields the protein CASSQGLAGYNEQFF.

This chain uses TRBV27 with TRBJ1-1, with D perhaps matching TRBD1 (5 bases). CDR3 length equals 15 residues. Germline CDR1 reads MNHEY; CDR2 reads SMNVEV (reference sequence). V dropped 5 bases and J dropped 0 bases, with 13 bases sitting between them. For the CDR3, the DNA is TGTGCCAGCAGTCCTAATCGACAGTTGAACACTGAAGCTTTCTTT. Translated, it gives CASSPNRQLNTEAFF.

This clonotype was seen a handful of times. CDR3 sequence reads: CASSTHPTRKETQYF. The CDR3 DNA follows: TGTGCCAGCAGCACCCACCCTACTCGGAAAGAGACCCAGTACTTC. The chain is built from TRBV11-2 and TRBJ2-5, with D unclear. CDR1 and CDR2 (germline): SGHAT, FQNNGV. Trimming left V 5 bases short and J 3 bases short, with 16 bases between. The CDR3 totals 15 residues.

This clonotype was recorded at least ten times. The chain combines TRBV6-1 with TRBJ1-5; 8 nucleotides agree with TRBD1. Germline loops: CDR1 MNHNS, CDR2 SASEGT. The length of the CDR3 is 15 residues. V gave up 6 bases and J gave up 1 base; unmatched junction bases: 5. In nucleotides, the CDR3 is TGTGCCAGCAGGACAGGGGAGTGGAGCAATCAGCCCCAGCATTTT. This codes for CASRTGEWSNQPQHF.

As concerns this clonotype: The junction shows a germline mismatch at one end, possibly a read error. The chain is built from TRBV7-2 and TRBJ1-6; D gene ambiguous. Germline CDR1 reads SGHTA; CDR2 reads FQGNSA. This CDR3 is built from 13 residues. In nucleotides, the CDR3 is TGCGCCAGCAGACCGGAGAGGGATTCACCCCTCCACTTT. It yields the protein CASRPERDSPLHF.

This clonotype showed up many times. The gene calls are TRBV29-1 and TRBJ1-4; D uncertain. The V end was cut by 7 bases, the J end by 8 bases, with 20 bases between. This CDR3 is 14 amino acids long. Germline values: CDR1 SQVTM, CDR2 ANQGSEA. The CDR3 spells CSASDPVGSEKLFF. In DNA form, the CDR3 reads TGCAGCGCCTCAGACCCGGTAGGCTCCGAAAAACTGTTTTTT.

The chain joins TRBV5-1 to TRBJ2-3; D is ambiguous. The CDR3 has 15 residues. The germline V gene encodes CDR1 SGHRS and CDR2 YFSETQ. V lost 1 base to trimming and J lost 2 bases, with 11 bases between them. The CDR3 is CASSLFGSYTDTQYF. The CDR3 DNA reads as TGCGCCAGCAGCTTGTTCGGCAGCTACACAGATACGCAGTATTTT.

This clonotype was detected only a few times. The V and J genes are TRBV3-1 and TRBJ2-5; 7 positions match TRBD1. The end of the DNA aligns better with TRBJ2-7, so the J call may be wrong. Germline V gene data show CDR1 as LGHDT and CDR2 as YNNKEL (reference sequence). CDR3 length: 16 residues. The CDR3 DNA reads as TGTGCCAGCAGCCCCCCGACAGGGATTGATCGATACGAGCAGTACTTC. This codes for CASSPPTGIDRYEQYF.

This chain connects TRBV28 to TRBJ2-3; 11 positions match TRBD2. This CDR3 contains 16 residues. V lost 4 bases to trimming and J lost 3 bases; unmatched junction nucleotides: 6. Germline V gene lookup returns CDR1 MDHEN and CDR2 SYDVKM. In nucleotides, the CDR3 is TGTGCCAGCAGTTCCTTAGCGGGAGGGACGACAGATACGCAGTATTTT. Residues: CASSSLAGGTTDTQYF.

This clonotype was seen a handful of times. CDR3 sequence reads: CSAISGGRPLNNEQFF. For the CDR3, the DNA is TGCAGTGCTATATCTGGAGGCCGACCCTTAAACAATGAGCAGTTCTTC. The chain recombines TRBV20-1 with TRBJ2-1, with a weak D call TRBD2 (5 bases). Deletions cut 4 bases from V and 5 bases from J, with 21 bases between. Germline V lookup: CDR1 DFQATT, CDR2 SNEGSKA (reference sequence). There are 16 residues in the CDR3.

Only a few counts were recorded for this clonotype. This chain connects TRBV29-1 to TRBJ1-1; possible D gene TRBD1, 5 bases. Germline V gene data show CDR1 as SQVTM and CDR2 as ANQGSEA. V lost 4 bases to trimming and J lost 1 base, with 10 bases between them. This CDR3 region has 13 residues. The CDR3 DNA reads TGCAGCGTTGGTCAGGGCCCGAACACTGAAGCTTTCTTT. The encoded protein is CSVGQGPNTEAFF.

The chain links TRBV6-2 or TRBV6-3 to TRBJ2-5; D uncertain. Gene TRBJ2-7 matches the end of the DNA better, so the J call may be wrong. Germline CDR1 reads MNHEY; CDR2 reads SVGEGT. There are 12 residues in the CDR3. The DNA for the CDR3 is TGTGCCAGCCAGCGAGATATCTACGAGCAGTACTTC. Its protein product is CASQRDIYEQYF.

The chain carries TRBV24-1 and TRBJ2-5; TRBD2 aligns across 11 bases. The J call may not be correct, given that the DNA end is closer to TRBJ2-1. The germline gives CDR1 KGHDR, CDR2 SFDVKD. The CDR3 extends over 16 amino acids. The CDR3 sequence: CATSDMTSGKGNEQFF. CDR3 bases: TGTGCCACCAGTGATATGACTAGCGGGAAAGGGAATGAGCAGTTCTTC.